The rows below give T cell receptor beta chains drawn from one sample of a study of radiotherapy plus CTLA-4 blockade in lung cancer. Method: immunoSEQ multiplex PCR; TCRdb's copy keeps in-frame clones and lacks some. The table has some 100,000 clones, 78% seen once. The sequenced sample was peripheral blood, obtained from a patient treated with radiotherapy plus ipilimumab. The receptors stem from a human donor with non-small cell lung cancer who had a partial response to radiotherapy plus ipilimumab. The CDR3 runs from the conserved cysteine through the conserved F or W. Only part of the rows carry a size: once, few, many, or a class if the clone is expanded.

CASSLEEAEAFF	TRBV5-1	-
CASSIGQGTDTQYF	TRBV5-6	-
CASSLSTSWGAGTEAFF	TRBV27	-
CATSGTPAPEGTQYF	TRBV15	-
CASSPQRVAGELFF	TRBV7-6	-
CASSLVGGLTTGELFF	TRBV5-1	-
CASRDSISGANVLTF	TRBV25-1	-
CATTYGGGGGELFF	TRBV6-5	-
CASSKAILSGSTDTQYF	TRBV19	-
CASSWASGRYNEQFF	TRBV7-9	-
CASSFDAGSYEQYF	TRBV5-1	once
CASRDRGFVEPQHF	TRBV19	-
CASSLQRTTQAMNTEAFF	TRBV7-9	-
CASSRDRGNEKLFF	TRBV18	few